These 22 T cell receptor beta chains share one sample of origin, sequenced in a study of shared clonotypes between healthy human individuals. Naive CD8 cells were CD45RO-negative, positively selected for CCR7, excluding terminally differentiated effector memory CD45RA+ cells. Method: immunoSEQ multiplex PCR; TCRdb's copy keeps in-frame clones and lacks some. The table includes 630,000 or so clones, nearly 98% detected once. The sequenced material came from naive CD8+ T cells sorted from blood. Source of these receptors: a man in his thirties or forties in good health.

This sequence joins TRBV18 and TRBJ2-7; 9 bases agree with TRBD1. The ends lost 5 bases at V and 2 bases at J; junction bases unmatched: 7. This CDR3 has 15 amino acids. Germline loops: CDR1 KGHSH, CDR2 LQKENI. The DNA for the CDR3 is TGTGCCAGCTCAGAGAGGAGGGACAGGGCCTACGAGCAGTACTTC. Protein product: CASSERRDRAYEQYF.

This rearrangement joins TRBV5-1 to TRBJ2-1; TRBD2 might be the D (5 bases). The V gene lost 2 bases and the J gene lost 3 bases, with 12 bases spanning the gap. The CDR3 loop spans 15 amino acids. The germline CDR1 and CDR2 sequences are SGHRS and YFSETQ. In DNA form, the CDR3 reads TGCGCCAGCAGCTTTGAGGGAGTAAGCTACAATGAGCAGTTCTTC. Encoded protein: CASSFEGVSYNEQFF.

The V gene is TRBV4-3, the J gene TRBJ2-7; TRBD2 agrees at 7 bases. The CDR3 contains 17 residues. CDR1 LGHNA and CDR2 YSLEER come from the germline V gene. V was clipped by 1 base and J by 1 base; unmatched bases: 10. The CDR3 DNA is TGCGCCAGCAGCCAAGGTCTCGCGGGAGTTGCATCCTACGAGCAGTACTTC. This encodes CASSQGLAGVASYEQYF.

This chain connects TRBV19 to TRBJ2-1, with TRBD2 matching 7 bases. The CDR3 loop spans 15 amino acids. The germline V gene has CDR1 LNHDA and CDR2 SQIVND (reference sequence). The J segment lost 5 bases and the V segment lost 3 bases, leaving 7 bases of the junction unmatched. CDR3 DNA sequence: TGTGCCAGTAGTATTACGGGACTACCTAACAATGAGCAGTTCTTC. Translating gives CASSITGLPNNEQFF. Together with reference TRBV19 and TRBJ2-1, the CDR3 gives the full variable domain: DGGITQSPKYLFRKEGQNVTLSCEQNLNHDAMYWYRQDPGQGLRLIYYSQIVNDFQKGDIAEGYSVSREKKESFPLTVTSAQKNPTAFYLCASSITGLPNNEQFFGPGTRLTVL.

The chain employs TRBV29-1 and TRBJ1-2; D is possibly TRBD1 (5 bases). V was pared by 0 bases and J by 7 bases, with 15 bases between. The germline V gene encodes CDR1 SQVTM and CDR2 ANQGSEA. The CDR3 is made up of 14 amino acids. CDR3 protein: CSVEDQEVGAGYTF. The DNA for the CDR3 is TGCAGCGTTGAAGACCAGGAGGTAGGGGCTGGCTACACCTTC.

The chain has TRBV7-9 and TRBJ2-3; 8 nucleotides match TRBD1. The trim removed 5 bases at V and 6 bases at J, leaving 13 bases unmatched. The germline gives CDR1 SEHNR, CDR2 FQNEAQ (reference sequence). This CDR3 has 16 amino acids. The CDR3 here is CASSQWAGGAKDTQYF. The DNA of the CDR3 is TGTGCCAGCAGCCAGTGGGCAGGGGGCGCGAAGGATACGCAGTATTTT.

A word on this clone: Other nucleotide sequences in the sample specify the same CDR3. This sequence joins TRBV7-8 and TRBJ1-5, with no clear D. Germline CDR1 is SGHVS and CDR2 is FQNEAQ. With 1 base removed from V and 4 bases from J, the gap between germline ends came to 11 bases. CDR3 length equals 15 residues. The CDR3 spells CASSLGRQPNQPQHF. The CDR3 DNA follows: TGTGCCAGCAGCTTAGGACGGCAGCCTAATCAGCCCCAGCATTTT.

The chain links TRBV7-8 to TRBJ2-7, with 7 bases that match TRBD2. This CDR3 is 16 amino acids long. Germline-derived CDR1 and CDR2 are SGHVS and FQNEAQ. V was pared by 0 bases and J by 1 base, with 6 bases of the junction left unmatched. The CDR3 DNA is TGTGCCAGCAGCTTAGCGGTGCTAGCGGATTCCTACGAGCAGTACTTC. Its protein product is CASSLAVLADSYEQYF.

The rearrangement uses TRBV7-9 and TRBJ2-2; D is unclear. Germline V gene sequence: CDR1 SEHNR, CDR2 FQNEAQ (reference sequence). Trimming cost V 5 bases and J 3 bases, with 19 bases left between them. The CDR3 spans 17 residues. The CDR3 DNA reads TGTGCCAGCAGCCCTAGAGTTGAGTTTAGGCACACCGGGGAGCTGTTTTTT. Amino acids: CASSPRVEFRHTGELFF.

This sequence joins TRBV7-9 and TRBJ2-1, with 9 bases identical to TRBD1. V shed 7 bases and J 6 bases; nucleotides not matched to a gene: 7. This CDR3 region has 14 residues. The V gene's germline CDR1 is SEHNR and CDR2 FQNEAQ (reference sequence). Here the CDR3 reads CASIRTGVPNEQFF. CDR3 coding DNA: TGTGCCAGCATTCGGACAGGGGTACCCAATGAGCAGTTCTTC.

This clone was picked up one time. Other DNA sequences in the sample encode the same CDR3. CDR3 sequence reads: CASSPGETQYF. CDR3 nucleotide sequence: TGTGCCAGCTCACCTGGGGAGACCCAGTACTTC. V usage is TRBV18 and J usage is TRBJ2-5; D not resolved. Deletions cut 3 bases from V and 5 bases from J, with 4 bases between. The length of the CDR3 is 11 residues. The V gene's germline CDR1 is KGHSH and CDR2 LQKENI. Complete variable domain (other parts from reference TRBV18 and TRBJ2-5): NAGVMQNPRHLVRRRGQEARLRCSPMKGHSHVYWYRQLPEEGLKFMVYLQKENIIDESGMPKERFSAEFPKEGPSILRIQQVVRGDSAAYFCASSPGETQYFGPGTRLLVL.

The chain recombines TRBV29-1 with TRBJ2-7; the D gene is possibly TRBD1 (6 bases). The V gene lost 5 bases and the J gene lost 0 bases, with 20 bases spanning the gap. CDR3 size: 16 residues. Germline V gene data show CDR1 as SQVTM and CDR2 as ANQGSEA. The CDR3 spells CSVTRGSGVHSYEQYF. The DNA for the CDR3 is TGCAGCGTTACTAGGGGGAGCGGCGTTCACTCCTACGAGCAGTACTTC.

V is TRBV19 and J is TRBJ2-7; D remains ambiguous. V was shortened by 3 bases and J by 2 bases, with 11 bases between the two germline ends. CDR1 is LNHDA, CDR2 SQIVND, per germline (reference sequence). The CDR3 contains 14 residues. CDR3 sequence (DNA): TGTGCCAGTAGTATGGACCTAGGGACCTACGAGCAGTACTTC. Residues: CASSMDLGTYEQYF.

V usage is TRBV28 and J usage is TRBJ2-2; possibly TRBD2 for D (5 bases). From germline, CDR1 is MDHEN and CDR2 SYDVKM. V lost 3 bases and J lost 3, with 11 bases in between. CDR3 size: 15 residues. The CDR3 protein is CASSFLSRDTGELFF. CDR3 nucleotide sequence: TGTGCCAGCAGTTTTTTGTCGCGGGACACCGGGGAGCTGTTTTTT.

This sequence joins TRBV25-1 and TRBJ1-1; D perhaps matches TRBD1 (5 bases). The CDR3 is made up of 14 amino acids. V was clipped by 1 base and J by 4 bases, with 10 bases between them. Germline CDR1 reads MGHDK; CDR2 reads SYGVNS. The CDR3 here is CASSEWGGSTEAFF. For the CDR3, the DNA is TGTGCCAGCAGTGAATGGGGCGGAAGCACTGAAGCTTTCTTT.

The CDR3 sequence is CASSLARIPYNEQFF. In nucleotides, the CDR3 is TGTGCCAGCAGCTTAGCGCGTATACCCTACAATGAGCAGTTCTTC. The gene calls are TRBV11-2 and TRBJ2-1; D gene uncertain. Per germline, CDR1 SGHAT and CDR2 FQNNGV. V was shortened by 1 base and J by 2 bases, with 9 bases between the two germline ends. This CDR3 is built from 15 residues.

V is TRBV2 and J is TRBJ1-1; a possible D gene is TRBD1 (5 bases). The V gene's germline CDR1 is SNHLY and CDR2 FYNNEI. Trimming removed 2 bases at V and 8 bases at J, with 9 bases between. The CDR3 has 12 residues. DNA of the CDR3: TGTGCCAGCAGTGAACCGGGACTCGAAGCTTTCTTT. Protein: CASSEPGLEAFF.

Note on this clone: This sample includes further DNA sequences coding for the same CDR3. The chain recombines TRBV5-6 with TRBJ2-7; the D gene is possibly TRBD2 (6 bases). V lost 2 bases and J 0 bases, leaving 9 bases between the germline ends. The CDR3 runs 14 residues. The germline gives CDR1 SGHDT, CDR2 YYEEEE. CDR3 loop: CASSFGGSSYEQYF. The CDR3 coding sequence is TGTGCCAGCAGCTTTGGGGGGAGCTCCTACGAGCAGTACTTC.

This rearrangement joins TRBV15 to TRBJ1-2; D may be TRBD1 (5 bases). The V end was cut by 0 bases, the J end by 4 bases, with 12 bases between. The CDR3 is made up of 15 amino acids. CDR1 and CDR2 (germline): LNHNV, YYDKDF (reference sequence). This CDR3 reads CATSRDSGTAYGYTF. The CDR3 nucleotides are TGTGCCACCAGCAGAGATTCGGGGACCGCCTATGGCTACACCTTC.

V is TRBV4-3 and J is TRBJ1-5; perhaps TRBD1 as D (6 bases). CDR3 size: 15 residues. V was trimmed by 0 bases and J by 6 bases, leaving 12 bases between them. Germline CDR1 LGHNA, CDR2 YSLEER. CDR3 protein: CASSQEYGGGQPQHF. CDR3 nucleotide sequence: TGCGCCAGCAGCCAAGAATATGGGGGCGGTCAGCCCCAGCATTTT.

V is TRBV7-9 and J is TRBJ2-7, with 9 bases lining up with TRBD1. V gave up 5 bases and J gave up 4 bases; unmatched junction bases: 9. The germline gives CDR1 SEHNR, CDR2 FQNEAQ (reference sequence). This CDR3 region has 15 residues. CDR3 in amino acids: CASSGDRDEKYEQYF. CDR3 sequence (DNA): TGTGCCAGCAGCGGGGACAGGGATGAAAAGTACGAGCAGTACTTC.

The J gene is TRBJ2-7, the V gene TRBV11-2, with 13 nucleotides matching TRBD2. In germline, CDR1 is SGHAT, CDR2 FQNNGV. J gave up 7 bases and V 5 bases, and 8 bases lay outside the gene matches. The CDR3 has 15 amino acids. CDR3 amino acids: CASSRGLAGVREQYF. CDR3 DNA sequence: TGTGCCAGCAGCCGTGGACTAGCGGGAGTAAGAGAGCAGTACTTC.